This T cell receptor beta chain was identified in a study of Ad26.COV2.S vaccination and SARS-CoV-2 variants. Whole-study findings and limits: From the TCR breadth and depth analyses, total T cell responses may have been underestimated. Once vaccination had occurred, spike-specific CD8+ and CD4+ T cell responses reportedly showed substantial breadth. Spike-specific TCR breadth was greater in vaccine than placebo recipients.

Measured with immunoSEQ multiplex PCR; TCRdb has only the in-frame clones, and not every one. The data contain about 680,000 clones, around 89% of them seen just once; the ten biggest clones take up nearly 1.5%. Treatment noted: 19 received Ad26.COV2.S at low or high dose, single or two shots; about 5 received placebo; per-sample allocation not given. Samples were taken on day 63 after the first vaccine or placebo injection. An adult aged 18-55 years in Boston served as the donor. The germline V gene has CDR1 KGHSH and CDR2 LQKENI. This CDR3 region has 13 residues. Trimming removed 2 bases at V and 5 bases at J, with 7 bases between. Comment on this clone: Its target is not known. The same CDR3 can be traced to other DNA sequences in this sample.

This clonotype was sampled from a person between 18 and 59 years old who received the Ad26.COV2.S COVID-19 vaccine or a placebo. V usage is TRBV18 and J usage is TRBJ1-5; D is undetermined. The sample here was peripheral blood, taken in a trial of Ad26.COV2.S vaccine versus placebo. CDR3 protein: CASSPGRDQPQHF. The CDR3 DNA is TGTGCCAGCTCACCAGGCCGGGATCAGCCCCAGCATTTT.